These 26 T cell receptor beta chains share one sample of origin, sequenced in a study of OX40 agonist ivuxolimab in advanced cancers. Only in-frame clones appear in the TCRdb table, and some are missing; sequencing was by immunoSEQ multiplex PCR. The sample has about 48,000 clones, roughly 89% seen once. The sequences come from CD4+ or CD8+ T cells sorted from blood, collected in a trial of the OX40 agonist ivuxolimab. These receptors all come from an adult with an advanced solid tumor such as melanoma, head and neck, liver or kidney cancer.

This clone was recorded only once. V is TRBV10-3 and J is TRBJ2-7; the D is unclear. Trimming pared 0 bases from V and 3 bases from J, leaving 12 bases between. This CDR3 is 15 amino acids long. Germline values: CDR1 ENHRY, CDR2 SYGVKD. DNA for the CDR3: TGTGCCATCAGTGAGTCGATAGGTGTCGGCTACGAGCAGTACTTC. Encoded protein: CAISESIGVGYEQYF.

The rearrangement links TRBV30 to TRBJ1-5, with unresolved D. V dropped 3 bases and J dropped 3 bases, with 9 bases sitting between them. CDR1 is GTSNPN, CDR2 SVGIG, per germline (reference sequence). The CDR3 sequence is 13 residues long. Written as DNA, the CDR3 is TGTGCCTGGAGCTCTTTCTTCAATCAGCCCCAGCATTTT. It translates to CAWSSFFNQPQHF.

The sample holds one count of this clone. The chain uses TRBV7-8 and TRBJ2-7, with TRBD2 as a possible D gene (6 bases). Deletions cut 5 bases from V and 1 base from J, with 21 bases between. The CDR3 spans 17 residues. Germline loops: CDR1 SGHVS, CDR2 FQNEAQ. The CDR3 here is CASSPPGPETRSYEQYF. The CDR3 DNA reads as TGTGCCAGCAGCCCCCCCGGGCCAGAGACTAGATCCTACGAGCAGTACTTC.

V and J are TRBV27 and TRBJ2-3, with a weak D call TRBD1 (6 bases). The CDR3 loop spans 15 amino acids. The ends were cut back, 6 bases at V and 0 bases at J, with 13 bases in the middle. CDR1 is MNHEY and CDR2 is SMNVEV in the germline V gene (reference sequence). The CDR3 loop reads CASSNRDPSTDTQYF. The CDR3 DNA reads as TGTGCCAGCAGCAACAGGGACCCAAGCACAGATACGCAGTATTTT.

CDR3 DNA: TGTGCCAGTTCCCCCCAACAGGACTTCAACTACGAGCAGTACTTC. It is translated as CASSPQQDFNYEQYF. V and J are TRBV19 and TRBJ2-7; perhaps D is TRBD1 or TRBD2 (5 bases each). The CDR3 sequence is 15 residues long. V was cut by 8 bases and J by 3 bases, with 20 bases left in between. Germline lookup yields CDR1 LNHDA and CDR2 SQIVND (reference sequence).

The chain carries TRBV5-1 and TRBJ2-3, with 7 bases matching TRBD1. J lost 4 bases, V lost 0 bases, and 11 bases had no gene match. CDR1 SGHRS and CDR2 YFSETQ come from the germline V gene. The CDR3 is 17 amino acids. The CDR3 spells CASSLGGPGQLADTQYF. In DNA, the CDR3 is TGCGCCAGCAGCTTGGGGGGTCCGGGACAGCTAGCAGATACGCAGTATTTT.

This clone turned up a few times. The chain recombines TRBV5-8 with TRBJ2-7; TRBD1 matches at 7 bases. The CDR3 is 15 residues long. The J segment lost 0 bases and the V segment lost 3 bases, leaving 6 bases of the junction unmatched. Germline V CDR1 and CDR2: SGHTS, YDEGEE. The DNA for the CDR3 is TGTGCCAGCAGCTACCGACAGGGAATCTCCTACGAGCAGTACTTC. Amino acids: CASSYRQGISYEQYF.

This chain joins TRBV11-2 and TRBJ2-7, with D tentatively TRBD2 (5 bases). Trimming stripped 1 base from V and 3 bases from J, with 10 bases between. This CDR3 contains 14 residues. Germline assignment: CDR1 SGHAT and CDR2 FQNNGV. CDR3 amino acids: CASSLAAADYEQYF. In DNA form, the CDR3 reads TGTGCCAGCAGCTTAGCAGCGGCAGACTACGAGCAGTACTTC.

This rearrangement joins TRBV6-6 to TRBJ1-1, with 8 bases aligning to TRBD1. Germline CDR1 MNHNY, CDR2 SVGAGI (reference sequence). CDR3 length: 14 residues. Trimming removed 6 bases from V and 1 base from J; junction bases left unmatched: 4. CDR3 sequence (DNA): TGTGCCAGCAGACGCGGACAGGGGAACACTGAAGCTTTCTTT. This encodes CASRRGQGNTEAFF.

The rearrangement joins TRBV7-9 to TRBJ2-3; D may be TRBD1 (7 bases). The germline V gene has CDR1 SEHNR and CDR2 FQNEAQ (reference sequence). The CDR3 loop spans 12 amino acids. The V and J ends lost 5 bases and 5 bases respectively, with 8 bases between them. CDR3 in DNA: TGTGCCAGCAGCCAGGGGGGAGATACGCAGTATTTT. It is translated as CASSQGGDTQYF. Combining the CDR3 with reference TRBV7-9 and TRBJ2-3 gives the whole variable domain DTGVSQNPRHKITKRGQNVTFRCDPISEHNRLYWYRQTLGQGPEFLTYFQNEAQLEKSRLLSDRFSAERPKGSFSTLEIQRTEQGDSAMYLCASSQGGDTQYFGPGTRLTVL.

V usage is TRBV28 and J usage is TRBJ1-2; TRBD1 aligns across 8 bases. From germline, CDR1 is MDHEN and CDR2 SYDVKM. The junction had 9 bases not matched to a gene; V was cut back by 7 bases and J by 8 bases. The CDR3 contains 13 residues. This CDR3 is CASISDRVDGYTF. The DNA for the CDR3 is TGTGCCAGCATCTCGGACAGGGTGGACGGCTACACCTTC.

CDR3 sequence reads: CASSPSGAKEIGELFF. In DNA form, the CDR3 reads TGTGCCAGCAGCCCTAGCGGGGCCAAAGAAATCGGGGAGCTGTTTTTT. This rearrangement joins TRBV11-2 to TRBJ2-2; 9 nucleotides line up with TRBD2. V shed 5 bases and J 7 bases; nucleotides not matched to a gene: 11. Germline CDR1 and CDR2: SGHAT and FQNNGV. There are 16 residues in the CDR3.

The CDR3 DNA follows: TGTGCCAGCAGCTTCCCGGGGAGCGGGGGTTCGAACACCGGGGAGCTGTTTTTT. It is translated as CASSFPGSGGSNTGELFF. The chain links TRBV13 to TRBJ2-2; 8 nucleotides line up with TRBD2. Per germline, CDR1 PRHDT and CDR2 FYEKMQ (reference sequence). Germline trimming cut 3 bases from V and 0 bases from J; bases unmatched to any gene: 9. CDR3 length: 18 residues.

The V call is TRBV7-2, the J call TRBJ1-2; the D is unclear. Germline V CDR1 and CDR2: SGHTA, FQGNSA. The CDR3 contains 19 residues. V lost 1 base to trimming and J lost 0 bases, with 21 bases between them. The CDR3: CASSLDHLLDGGANYGYTF. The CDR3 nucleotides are TGTGCCAGCAGCTTAGATCACCTTTTGGACGGAGGAGCTAACTATGGCTACACCTTC.

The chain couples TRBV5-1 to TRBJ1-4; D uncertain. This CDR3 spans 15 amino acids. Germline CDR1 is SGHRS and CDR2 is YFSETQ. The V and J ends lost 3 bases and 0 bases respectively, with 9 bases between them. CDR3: CASSSGAPTNEKLFF. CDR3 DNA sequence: TGCGCCAGCAGCTCGGGAGCCCCAACTAATGAAAAACTGTTTTTT.

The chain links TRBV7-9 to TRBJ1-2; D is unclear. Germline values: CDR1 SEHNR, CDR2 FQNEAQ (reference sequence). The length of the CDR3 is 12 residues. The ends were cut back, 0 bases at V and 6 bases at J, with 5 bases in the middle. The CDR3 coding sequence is TGTGCCAGCAGCTTAGCTGTAAATGGCTACACCTTC. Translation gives CASSLAVNGYTF.

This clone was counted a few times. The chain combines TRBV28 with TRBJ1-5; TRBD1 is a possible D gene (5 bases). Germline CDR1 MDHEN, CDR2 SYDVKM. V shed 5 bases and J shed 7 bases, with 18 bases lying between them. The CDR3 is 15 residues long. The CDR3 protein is CASSTSGGKWQPQHF. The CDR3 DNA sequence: TGTGCCAGCAGTACCTCGGGGGGAAAATGGCAGCCCCAGCATTTT.

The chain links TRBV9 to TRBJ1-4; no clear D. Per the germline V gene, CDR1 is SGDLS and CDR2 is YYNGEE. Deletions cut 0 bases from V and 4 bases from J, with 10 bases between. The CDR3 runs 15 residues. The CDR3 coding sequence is TGTGCCAGCAGCGTAGGTGGGCAGTATAATGAAAAACTGTTTTTT. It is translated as CASSVGGQYNEKLFF.

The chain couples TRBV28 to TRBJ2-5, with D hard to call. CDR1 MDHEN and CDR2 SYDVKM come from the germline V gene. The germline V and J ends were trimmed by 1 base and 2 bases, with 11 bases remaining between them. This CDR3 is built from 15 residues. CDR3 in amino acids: CASSLFTVPQETQYF. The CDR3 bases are TGTGCCAGCAGTTTATTCACGGTCCCACAAGAGACCCAGTACTTC.

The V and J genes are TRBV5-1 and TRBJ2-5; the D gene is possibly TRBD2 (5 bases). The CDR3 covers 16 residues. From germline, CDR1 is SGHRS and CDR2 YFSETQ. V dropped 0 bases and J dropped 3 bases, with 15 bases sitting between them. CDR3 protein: CASSLGALEAEETQYF. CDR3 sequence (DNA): TGCGCCAGCAGCTTGGGGGCCCTGGAGGCGGAAGAGACCCAGTACTTC.

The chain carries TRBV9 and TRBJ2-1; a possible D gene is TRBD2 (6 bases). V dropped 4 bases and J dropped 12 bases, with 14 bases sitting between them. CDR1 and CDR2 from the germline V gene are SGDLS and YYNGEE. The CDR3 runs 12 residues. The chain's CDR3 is CASSPAGTLQFF. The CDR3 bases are TGTGCCAGCAGCCCAGCCGGGACTTTGCAGTTCTTC.

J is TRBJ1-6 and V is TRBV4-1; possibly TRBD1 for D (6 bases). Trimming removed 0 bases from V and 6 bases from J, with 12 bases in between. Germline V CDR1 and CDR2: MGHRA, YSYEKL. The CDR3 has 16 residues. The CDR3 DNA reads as TGCGCCAGCAGCCAAGAACCAGGGGCCGTTAATTCACCCCTCCACTTT. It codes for CASSQEPGAVNSPLHF.

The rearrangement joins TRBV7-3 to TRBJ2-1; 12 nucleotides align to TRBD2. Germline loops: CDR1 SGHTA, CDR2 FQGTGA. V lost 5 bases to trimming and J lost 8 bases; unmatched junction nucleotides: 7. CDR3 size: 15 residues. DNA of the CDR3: TGTGCCAGCAGCGTAGCTAGCGGGGGGGCATATGAGCAGTTCTTC. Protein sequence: CASSVASGGAYEQFF.

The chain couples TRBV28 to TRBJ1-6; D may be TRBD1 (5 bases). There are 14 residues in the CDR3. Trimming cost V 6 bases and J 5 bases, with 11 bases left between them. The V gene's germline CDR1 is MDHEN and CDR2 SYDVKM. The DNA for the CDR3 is TGTGCCAGCAGCCTGTGGGGGAATAATTCACCCCTCCACTTT. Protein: CASSLWGNNSPLHF. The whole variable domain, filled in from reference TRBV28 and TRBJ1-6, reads DVKVTQSSRYLVKRTGEKVFLECVQDMDHENMFWYRQDPGLGLRLIYFSYDVKMKEKGDIPEGYSVSREKKERFSLILESASTNQTSMYLCASSLWGNNSPLHFGNGTRLTVT.

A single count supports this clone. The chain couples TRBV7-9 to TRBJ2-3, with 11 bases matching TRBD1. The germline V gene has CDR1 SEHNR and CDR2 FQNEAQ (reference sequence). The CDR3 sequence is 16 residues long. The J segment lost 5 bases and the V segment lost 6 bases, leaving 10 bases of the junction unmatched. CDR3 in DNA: TGTGCCAGCAGTCCACCGGGACAGGGGGAGGTAGATACGCAGTATTTT. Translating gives CASSPPGQGEVDTQYF.

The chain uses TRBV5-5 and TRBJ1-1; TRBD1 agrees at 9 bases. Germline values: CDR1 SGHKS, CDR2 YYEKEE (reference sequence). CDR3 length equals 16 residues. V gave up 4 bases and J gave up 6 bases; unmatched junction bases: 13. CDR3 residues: CASSILQGATMPEAFF. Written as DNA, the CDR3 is TGTGCCAGCAGCATACTACAGGGGGCGACGATGCCTGAAGCTTTCTTT. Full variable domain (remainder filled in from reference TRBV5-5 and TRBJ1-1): DAGVTQSPTHLIKTRGQQVTLRCSPISGHKSVSWYQQVLGQGPQFIFQYYEKEERGRGNFPDRFSARQFPNYSSELNVNALLLGDSALYLCASSILQGATMPEAFFGQGTRLTVV.